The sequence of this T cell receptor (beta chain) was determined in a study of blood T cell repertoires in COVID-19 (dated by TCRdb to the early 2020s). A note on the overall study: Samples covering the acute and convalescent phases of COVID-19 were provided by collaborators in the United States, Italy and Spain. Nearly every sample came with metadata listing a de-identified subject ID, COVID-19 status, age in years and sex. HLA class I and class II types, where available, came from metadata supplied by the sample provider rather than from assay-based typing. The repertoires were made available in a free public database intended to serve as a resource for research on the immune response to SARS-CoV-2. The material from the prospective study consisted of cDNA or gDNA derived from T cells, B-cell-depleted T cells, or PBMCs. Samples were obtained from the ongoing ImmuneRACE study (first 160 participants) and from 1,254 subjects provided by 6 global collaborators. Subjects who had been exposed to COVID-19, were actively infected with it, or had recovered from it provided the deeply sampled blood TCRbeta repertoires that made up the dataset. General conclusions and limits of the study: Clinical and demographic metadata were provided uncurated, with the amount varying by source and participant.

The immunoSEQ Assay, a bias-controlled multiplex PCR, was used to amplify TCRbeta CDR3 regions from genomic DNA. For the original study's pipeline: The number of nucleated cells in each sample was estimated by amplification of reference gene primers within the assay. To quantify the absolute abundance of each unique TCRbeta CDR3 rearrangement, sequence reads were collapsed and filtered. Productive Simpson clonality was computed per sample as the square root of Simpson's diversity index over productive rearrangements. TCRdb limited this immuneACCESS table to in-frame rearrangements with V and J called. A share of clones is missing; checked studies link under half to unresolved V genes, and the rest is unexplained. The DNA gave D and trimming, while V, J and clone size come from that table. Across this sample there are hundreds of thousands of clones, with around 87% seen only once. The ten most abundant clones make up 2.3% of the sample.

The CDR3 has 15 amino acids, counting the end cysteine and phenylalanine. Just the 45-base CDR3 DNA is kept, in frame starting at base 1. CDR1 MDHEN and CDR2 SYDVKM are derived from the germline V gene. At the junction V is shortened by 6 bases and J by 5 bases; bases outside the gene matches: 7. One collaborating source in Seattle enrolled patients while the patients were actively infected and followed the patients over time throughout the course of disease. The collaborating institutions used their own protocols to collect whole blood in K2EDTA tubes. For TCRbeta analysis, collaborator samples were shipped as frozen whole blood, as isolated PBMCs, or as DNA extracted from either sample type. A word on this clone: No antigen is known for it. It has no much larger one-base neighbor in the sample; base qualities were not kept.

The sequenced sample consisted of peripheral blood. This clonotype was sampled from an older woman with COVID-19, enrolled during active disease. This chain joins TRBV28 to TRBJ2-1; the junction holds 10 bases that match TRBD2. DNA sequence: TGTGCCAGCAGGAATAGCGGGGGGCCAAACAATGAGCAGTTCTTC. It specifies CASRNSGGPNNEQFF.